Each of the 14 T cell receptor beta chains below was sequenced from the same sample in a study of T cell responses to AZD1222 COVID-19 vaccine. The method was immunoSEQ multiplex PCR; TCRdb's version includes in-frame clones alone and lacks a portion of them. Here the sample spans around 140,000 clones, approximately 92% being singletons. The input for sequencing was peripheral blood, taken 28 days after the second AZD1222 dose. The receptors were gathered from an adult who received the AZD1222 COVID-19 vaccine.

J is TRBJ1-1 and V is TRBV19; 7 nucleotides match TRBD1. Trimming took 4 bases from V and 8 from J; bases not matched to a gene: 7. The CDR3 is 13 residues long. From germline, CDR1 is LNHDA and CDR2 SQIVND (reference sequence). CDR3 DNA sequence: TGTGCCAGTAGTACCCCGGACAGGCCCGAAGCTTTCTTT. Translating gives CASSTPDRPEAFF.

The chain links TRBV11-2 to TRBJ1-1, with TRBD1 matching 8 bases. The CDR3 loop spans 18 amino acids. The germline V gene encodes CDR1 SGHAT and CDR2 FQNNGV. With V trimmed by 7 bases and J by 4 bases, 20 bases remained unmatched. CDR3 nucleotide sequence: TGTGCCAGCATTAAAAGAGGGGCCCAGGGGGCCTTGGGCACTGAAGCTTTCTTT. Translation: CASIKRGAQGALGTEAFF.

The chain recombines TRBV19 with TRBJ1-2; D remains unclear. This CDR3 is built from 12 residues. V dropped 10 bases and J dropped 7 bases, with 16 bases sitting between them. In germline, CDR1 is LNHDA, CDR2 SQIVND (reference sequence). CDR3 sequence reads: CAIVGNGGGYTF. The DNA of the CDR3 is TGTGCCATCGTGGGGAACGGCGGTGGCTACACCTTC.

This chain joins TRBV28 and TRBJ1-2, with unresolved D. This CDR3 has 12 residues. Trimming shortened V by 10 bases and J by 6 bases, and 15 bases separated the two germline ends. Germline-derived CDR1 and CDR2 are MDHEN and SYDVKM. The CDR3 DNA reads TGTGCCACCAAAACAGTAGGCAATGGCTACACCTTC. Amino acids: CATKTVGNGYTF.

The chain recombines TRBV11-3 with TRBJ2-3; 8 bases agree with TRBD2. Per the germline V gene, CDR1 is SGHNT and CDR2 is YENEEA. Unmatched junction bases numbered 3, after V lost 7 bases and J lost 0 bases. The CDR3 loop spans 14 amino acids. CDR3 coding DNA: TGTGCCAGCACCATAGCGGGAAGCACAGATACGCAGTATTTT. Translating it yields CASTIAGSTDTQYF.

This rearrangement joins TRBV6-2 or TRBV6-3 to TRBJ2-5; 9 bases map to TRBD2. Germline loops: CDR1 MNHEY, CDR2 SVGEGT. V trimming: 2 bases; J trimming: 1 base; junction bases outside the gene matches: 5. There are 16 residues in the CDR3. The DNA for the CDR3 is TGTGCCAGCAGTTACGGGTCTAGCGGGACCCAAGAGACCCAGTACTTC. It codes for CASSYGSSGTQETQYF.

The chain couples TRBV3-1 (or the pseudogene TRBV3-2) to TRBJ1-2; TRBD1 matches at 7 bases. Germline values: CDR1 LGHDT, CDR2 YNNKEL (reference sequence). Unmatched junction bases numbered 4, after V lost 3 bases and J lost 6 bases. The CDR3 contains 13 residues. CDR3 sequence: CASSQGQGDGYTF. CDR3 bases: TGTGCCAGCAGCCAGGGGCAGGGGGATGGCTACACCTTC.

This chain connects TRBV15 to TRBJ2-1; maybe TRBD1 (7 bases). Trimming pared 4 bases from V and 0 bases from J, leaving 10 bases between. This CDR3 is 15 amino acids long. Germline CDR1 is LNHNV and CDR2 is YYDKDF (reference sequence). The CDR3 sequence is CATSIQGGSYNEQFF. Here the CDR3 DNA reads TGTGCCACCAGCATCCAGGGGGGCTCCTACAATGAGCAGTTCTTC.

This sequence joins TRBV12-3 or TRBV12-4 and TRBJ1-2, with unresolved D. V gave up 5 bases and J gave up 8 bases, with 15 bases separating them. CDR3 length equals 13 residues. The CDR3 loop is CASSIFEGKGYTF. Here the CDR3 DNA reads TGTGCCAGCAGTATTTTTGAGGGCAAAGGCTACACCTTC.

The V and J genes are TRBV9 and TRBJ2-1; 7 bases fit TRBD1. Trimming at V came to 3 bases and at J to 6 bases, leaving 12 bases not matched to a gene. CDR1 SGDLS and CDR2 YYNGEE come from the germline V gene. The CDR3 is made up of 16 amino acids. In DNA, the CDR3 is TGTGCCAGCAGCGGGAGCCGGGACAGCTGGAGCAATGAGCAGTTCTTC. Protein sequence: CASSGSRDSWSNEQFF.

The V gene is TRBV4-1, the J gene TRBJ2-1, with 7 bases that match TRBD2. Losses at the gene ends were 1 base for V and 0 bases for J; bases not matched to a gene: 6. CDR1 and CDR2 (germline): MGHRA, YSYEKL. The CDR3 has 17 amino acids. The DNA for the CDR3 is TGCGCCAGCAGCCAAGGACTAGCCAGGAGCTCCTACAATGAGCAGTTCTTC. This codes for CASSQGLARSSYNEQFF.

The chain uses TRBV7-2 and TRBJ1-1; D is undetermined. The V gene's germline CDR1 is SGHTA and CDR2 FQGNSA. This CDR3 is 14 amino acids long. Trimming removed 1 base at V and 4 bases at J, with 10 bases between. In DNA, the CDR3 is TGTGCCAGCAGCTTAGTAGCAGGAAGCACTGAAGCTTTCTTT. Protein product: CASSLVAGSTEAFF.

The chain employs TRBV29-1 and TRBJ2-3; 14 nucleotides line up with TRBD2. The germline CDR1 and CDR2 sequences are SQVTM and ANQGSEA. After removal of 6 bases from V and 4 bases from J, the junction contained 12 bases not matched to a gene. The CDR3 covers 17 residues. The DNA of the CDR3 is TGCAGCGTGACTTGGACTAGCGGGGGGAATCGGGCAGATACGCAGTATTTT. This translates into CSVTWTSGGNRADTQYF.

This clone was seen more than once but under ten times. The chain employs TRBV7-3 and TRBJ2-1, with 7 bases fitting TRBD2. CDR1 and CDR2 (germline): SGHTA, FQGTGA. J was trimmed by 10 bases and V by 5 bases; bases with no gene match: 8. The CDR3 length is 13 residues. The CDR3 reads CASSPVMGGEQFF. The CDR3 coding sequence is TGTGCCAGCAGCCCCGTGATGGGGGGGGAGCAGTTCTTC.